The present entry profiles one TCR beta chain with its context. This sample was included in a study of blood T cell repertoires in COVID-19. This CDR3 has 14 residues. V trimming: 3 bases; J trimming: 4 bases; junction bases outside the gene matches: 9. The germline V gene has CDR1 DFQATT and CDR2 SNEGSKA (reference sequence). Study processing details: Cell counts per sample came from amplifying reference gene primers. Clones were sequenced by immunoSEQ multiplex PCR, and TCRdb holds only the in-frame ones, with some missing. D and trimming were read from the DNA, whereas the V and J calls and clone size are those reported in that table. Of roughly 200,000 clones in the sample, around four fifths are singletons; the top ten hold 8.5% to 10%.

This sequence joins TRBV20-1 and TRBJ2-7; the match to TRBD1 covers 7 bases. Sequenced input: peripheral blood. This TCR was recovered from a man aged 40-49 years with active or convalescent COVID-19. CDR3: CSASVWDRYYEQYF. In nucleotides, the CDR3 is TGCAGTGCTAGTGTTTGGGACAGATATTACGAGCAGTACTTC.